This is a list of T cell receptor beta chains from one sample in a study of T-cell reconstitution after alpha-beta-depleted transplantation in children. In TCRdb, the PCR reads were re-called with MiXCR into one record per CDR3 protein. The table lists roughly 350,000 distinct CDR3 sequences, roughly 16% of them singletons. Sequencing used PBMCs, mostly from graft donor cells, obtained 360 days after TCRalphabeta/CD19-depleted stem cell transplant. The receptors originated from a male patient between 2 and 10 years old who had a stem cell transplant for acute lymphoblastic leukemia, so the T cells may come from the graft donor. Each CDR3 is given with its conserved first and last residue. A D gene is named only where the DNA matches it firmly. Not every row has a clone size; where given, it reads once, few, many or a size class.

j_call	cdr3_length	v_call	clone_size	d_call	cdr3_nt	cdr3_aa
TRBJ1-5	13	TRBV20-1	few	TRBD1	TGCAGTGCTGGACAGGGTAGCAATCAGCCCCAGCATTTT	CSAGQGSNQPQHF
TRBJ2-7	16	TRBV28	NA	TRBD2	TGTGCCAGCAGCTGGGCCCGGACTAGCGGGAGTTACGAGCAGTACTTC	CASSWARTSGSYEQYF
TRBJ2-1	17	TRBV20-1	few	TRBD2	TGCAGTGCTAGGGGGACTAGCGGTCTAAGCTCCTACAATGAGCAGTTCTTC	CSARGTSGLSSYNEQFF
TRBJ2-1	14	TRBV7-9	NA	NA	TGTGCCAGCAGCTTACTCGACTCCTACAATGAGCAGTTCTTC	CASSLLDSYNEQFF
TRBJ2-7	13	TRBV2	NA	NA	TGTGCCAGCACATGGGACGGATCCGTCTGGCAGTACTTC	CASTWDGSVWQYF
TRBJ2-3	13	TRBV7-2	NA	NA	TGTGCCAGCAGCTTAGTATGGGCAGATACGCAGTATTTT	CASSLVWADTQYF
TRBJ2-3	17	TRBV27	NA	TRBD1	TGTGCCAGCAGCACCGAACCGGGACAGGCAGCGACAGATACGCAGTATTTT	CASSTEPGQAATDTQYF
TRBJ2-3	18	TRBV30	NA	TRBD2	TGTGCCTGGAGCCGACTAGCGGGAGCTGTTCGGACCGCAGATACGCAGTATTTT	CAWSRLAGAVRTADTQYF
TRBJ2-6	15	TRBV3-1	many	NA	TGTGCCAGCAGCCAAGATCTATTTGGGGCCAACGTCCTGACTTTC	CASSQDLFGANVLTF
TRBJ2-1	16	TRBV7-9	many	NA	TGTGCCAGCAGCTTAGGGGAGCGGGCCGCCTACAATGAGCAGTTCTTC	CASSLGERAAYNEQFF
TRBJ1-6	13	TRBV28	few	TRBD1	TGTGCCAGCAGTTCGGGACAGGGATTTCCCCTCCACTTT	CASSSGQGFPLHF
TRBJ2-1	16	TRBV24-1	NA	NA	TGTGCCACCAGTGACGCCGGGACCCCCGGTATGCATGAGCAGTTCTTC	CATSDAGTPGMHEQFF
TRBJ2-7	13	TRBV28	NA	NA	TGTGCCAGCAGTCCCGGGGGTCTTGACGAGCAGTACTTC	CASSPGGLDEQYF
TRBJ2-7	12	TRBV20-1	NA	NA	TGCAGTGCTAGGGATTATAGGTACGAGCAGTACTTC	CSARDYRYEQYF
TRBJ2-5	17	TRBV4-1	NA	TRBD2	TGCGCCAGCAGCCAAGTTTTGGCGGGAGGGCTCGGGGAGACCCAGTACTTC	CASSQVLAGGLGETQYF
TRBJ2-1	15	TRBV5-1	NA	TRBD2	TGCGCCAGCAGCCCGGCTAGCGGGAGGGTGGATGAGCAGTTCTTC	CASSPASGRVDEQFF
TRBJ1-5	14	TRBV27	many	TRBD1	TGTGCCAGCAGTCGGACAGGGGACAATCAGCCCCAGCATTTT	CASSRTGDNQPQHF
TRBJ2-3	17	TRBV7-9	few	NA	TGTGCCAGCAGCCGTTCTTTGGCGGATTACCTCACAGATACGCAGTATTTT	CASSRSLADYLTDTQYF
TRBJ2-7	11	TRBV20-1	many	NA	TGCAGTGCTAGGGCAACCTACGAGCAGTACTTC	CSARATYEQYF
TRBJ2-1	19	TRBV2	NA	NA	TGTGCCAGCAGTTTCCCGACTAGGGGGGAGGGGTCGTTCTACAATGAGCAGTTCTTC	CASSFPTRGEGSFYNEQFF
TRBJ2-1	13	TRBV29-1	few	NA	TGCAGCGTTCGGGAAATCTCCTACAATGAGCAGTTCTTC	CSVREISYNEQFF
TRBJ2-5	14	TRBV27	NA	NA	TGTGCCAGCAGTCCGGGACACGGACAAGAGACCCAGTACTTC	CASSPGHGQETQYF
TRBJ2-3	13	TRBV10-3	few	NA	TGTGCCAGATCACAGGGAGAGGGAGATACGCAGTATTTT	CARSQGEGDTQYF
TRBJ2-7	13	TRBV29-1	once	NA	TGCAGCGTCACCGGGACCGCATCCTACGAGCAGTACTTC	CSVTGTASYEQYF
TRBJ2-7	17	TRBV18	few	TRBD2	TGTGCCAGCTGCGAAAATGGAGGCGGGAGAGGGACTGGGGAGCAGTACTTC	CASCENGGGRGTGEQYF
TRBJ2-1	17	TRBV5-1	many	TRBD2	TGCGCCAGCAGCTTGAAGGGGACTAGCGGGAGGGTTAATGAGCAGTTCTTC	CASSLKGTSGRVNEQFF
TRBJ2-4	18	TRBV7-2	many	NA	TGTGCCAGCAGCTTAGCGCGGTGGACAGCGGTAGCCAAAAACATTCAGTACTTC	CASSLARWTAVAKNIQYF
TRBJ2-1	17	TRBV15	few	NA	TGTGCCACCAGCAGATCCATCACGGGAGTTTTCTTGAATGAGCAGTTCTTC	CATSRSITGVFLNEQFF
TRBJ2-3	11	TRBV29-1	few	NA	TGCAGCGTTGGGAGGATAGAGGCGCAGTATTTT	CSVGRIEAQYF
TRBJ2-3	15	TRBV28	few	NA	TGTGCCAGCAGTTCCCCCCAGTCCCACGCGGATACGCAGTATTTT	CASSSPQSHADTQYF
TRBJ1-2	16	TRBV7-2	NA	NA	TGTGCCAGCAGCTCCACTCTTGACCGTCTTAACTATGGCTACACCTTC	CASSSTLDRLNYGYTF
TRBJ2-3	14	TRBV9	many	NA	TGTGCCAGCAGCGTTAACAGGATCGCAGATACGCAGTATTTT	CASSVNRIADTQYF
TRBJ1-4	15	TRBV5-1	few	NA	TGCGCCAGCAGCTTGGTTGGGGTAACTAATGAAAAACTGTTTTTT	CASSLVGVTNEKLFF
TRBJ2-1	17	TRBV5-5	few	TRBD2	TGTGCCAGCAGCTTGGGGCTAGCGGGAGGTTTGGGAAATGAGCAGTTCTTC	CASSLGLAGGLGNEQFF
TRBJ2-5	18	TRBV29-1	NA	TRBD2	TGCAGCGTTGTACGTTTGGGACTAGCGGCCCCGTACCAAGAGACCCAGTACTTC	CSVVRLGLAAPYQETQYF
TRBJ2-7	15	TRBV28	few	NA	TGTGCCAGCAGTTTAGCAAGGGGGGGGGCCTACGAGCAGTACTTC	CASSLARGGAYEQYF
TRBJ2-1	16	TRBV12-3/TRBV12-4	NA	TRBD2	TGTGCCAGCAGTTTACTAGCGGGAGCTTTTTACAATGAGCAGTTCTTC	CASSLLAGAFYNEQFF
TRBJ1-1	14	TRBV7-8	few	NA	TGTGCCAGCAGCCCGAGCGGGGGGAACACTGAAGCTTTCTTT	CASSPSGGNTEAFF
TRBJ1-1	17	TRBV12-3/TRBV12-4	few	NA	TGTGCCAGCAGTTTACCCGCCACCGGACTAGCGCTCACTGAAGCTTTCTTT	CASSLPATGLALTEAFF
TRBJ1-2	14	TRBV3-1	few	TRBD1	TGTGCCAGCAGCCAAGGGACAGGAGAATATGGCTACACCTTC	CASSQGTGEYGYTF
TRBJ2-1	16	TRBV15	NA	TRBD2	TGTGCCACCAGCAGAGCACTAGCGGGAGTTTACAATGAGCAGTTCTTC	CATSRALAGVYNEQFF
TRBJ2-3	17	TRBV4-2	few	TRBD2	TGTGCCAGCAGCCAAGATGGGACTAGCGGGAGGGCCGCGGCGCAGTATTTT	CASSQDGTSGRAAAQYF
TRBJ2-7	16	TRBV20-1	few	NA	TGCAGTACATTAGGCGGGGAAGCGGATTATATTTACGAGCAGTACTTC	CSTLGGEADYIYEQYF
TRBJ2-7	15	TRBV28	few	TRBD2	TGTGCCAGCAGTTCTCTGACTAGCGGGAGGTACGAGCAGTACTTC	CASSSLTSGRYEQYF
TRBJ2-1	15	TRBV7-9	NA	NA	TGTGCCAGCAGCCCCAGAGGTTGGGGGGGCGATGAGCAGTTCTTC	CASSPRGWGGDEQFF
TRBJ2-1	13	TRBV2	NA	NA	TGTGCCAGCACTTGGGTCGATTCACACGAGCAGTTCTTC	CASTWVDSHEQFF
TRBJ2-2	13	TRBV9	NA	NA	TGTGCCAGCAGCGTGGGCAACACCGGGGAGCTGTTTTTT	CASSVGNTGELFF